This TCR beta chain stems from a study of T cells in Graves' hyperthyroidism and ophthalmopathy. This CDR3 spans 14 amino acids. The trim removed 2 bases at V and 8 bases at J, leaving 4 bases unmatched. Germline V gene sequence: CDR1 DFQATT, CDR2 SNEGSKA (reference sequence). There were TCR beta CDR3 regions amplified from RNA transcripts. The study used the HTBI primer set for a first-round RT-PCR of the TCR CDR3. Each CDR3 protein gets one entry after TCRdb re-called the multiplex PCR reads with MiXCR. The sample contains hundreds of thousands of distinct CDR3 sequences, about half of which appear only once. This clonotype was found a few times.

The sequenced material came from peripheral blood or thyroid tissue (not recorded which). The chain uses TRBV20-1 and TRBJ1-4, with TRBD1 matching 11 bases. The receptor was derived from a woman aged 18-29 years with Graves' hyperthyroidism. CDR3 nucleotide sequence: TGCAGTGCTAGATTGGGACAGGGGGGAGAAAAACTGTTTTTT. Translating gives CSARLGQGGEKLFF.